Only one count was recorded for the clone carrying this T cell receptor beta chain. These data belong to a study of blood T cell repertoires in COVID-19. Whole-study context: PBMCs, B-cell-depleted T cells, or T cells provided the cDNA or gDNA that made up the material.

Profiled with immunoSEQ multiplex PCR; TCRdb holds only in-frame clones, not every one. This table holds about 200,000 clones, around 85% found once. The CDR3 extends over 15 amino acids. Trimming at V came to 3 bases and at J to 3 bases, leaving 3 bases not matched to a gene. Germline CDR1 is KGHDR and CDR2 is SFDVKD. The chain couples TRBV24-1 to TRBJ2-2, with 7 bases fitting TRBD1. This sequence was found in a woman aged 65 to 85 with acute or convalescent COVID-19. The specimen sequenced was peripheral blood. The CDR3 DNA sequence: TGTGCCACCAGTGATATCCAGGGGGACACCGGGGAGCTGTTTTTT. Amino acids: CATSDIQGDTGELFF.